This is a list of T cell receptor beta chains from one sample in a study of blood T cell repertoires in COVID-19. TCRdb's copy holds only in-frame clones and misses some; the assay was immunoSEQ multiplex PCR. The sample holds just over 300,000 clones, around 84% seen once. The sequenced sample consisted of PBMCs or T cells enriched from blood (not recorded which). These TCRs come from a man aged 25-45 years who had recovered from COVID-19. The CDR3 runs from the conserved cysteine through the conserved F or W. The D gene is left open where the match is weak. A row's size may be missing; if present it is once, few, many or a size class.

CDR3 protein: CASSPGLGVYEQYF; CDR3 DNA: TGTGCCAGCAGCCCCGGACTAGGGGTCTACGAGCAGTACTTC; V gene: TRBV5-4; J gene: TRBJ2-7; D gene: TRBD2; clone size: .
CDR3 protein: CASSQERGDSRYF; CDR3 DNA: TGTGCCAGCAGCCAAGAGAGAGGGGACAGTCGGTACTTC; V gene: TRBV3-1/TRBV3-2; J gene: TRBJ2-7; D gene: TRBD1; clone size: .
CDR3 protein: CASSSPGAGPYEQYF; CDR3 DNA: TGTGCCAGCAGCTCCCCAGGGGCCGGACCCTACGAGCAGTACTTC; V gene: TRBV7-8; J gene: TRBJ2-7; D gene: .; clone size: .
CDR3 protein: CASSLDSSSGNTIYF; CDR3 DNA: TGTGCCAGCAGCTTAGATTCCTCCTCTGGAAACACCATATATTTT; V gene: TRBV13; J gene: TRBJ1-3; D gene: .; clone size: .
CDR3 protein: CASSLTSGSYEQYF; CDR3 DNA: TGCGCCAGCAGCTTGACTAGCGGGAGCTACGAGCAGTACTTC; V gene: TRBV5-1; J gene: TRBJ2-7; D gene: TRBD2; clone size: .
CDR3 protein: CASSPGEGTGELFF; CDR3 DNA: TGTGCCAGCAGCCCAGGGGAGGGCACCGGGGAGCTGTTTTTT; V gene: TRBV4-2; J gene: TRBJ2-2; D gene: .; clone size: .
CDR3 protein: CASSPWGESTDTQYF; CDR3 DNA: TGTGCCAGCAGTCCGTGGGGGGAGAGCACAGATACGCAGTATTTT; V gene: TRBV6-5; J gene: TRBJ2-3; D gene: .; clone size: .
CDR3 protein: CASSPIQGKGTQYF; CDR3 DNA: TGTGCCAGCAGCCCCATACAGGGGAAGGGTACGCAGTATTTT; V gene: TRBV5-6; J gene: TRBJ2-3; D gene: TRBD1; clone size: .
CDR3 protein: CASSQGAQGPGELFF; CDR3 DNA: TGCGCCAGCAGCCAAGGAGCACAGGGTCCCGGGGAGCTGTTTTTT; V gene: TRBV4-1; J gene: TRBJ2-2; D gene: .; clone size: .
CDR3 protein: CASSVGQPSSPQHF; CDR3 DNA: TGTGCCAGCAGCGTCGGACAGCCCTCATCACCCCAGCATTTT; V gene: TRBV9; J gene: TRBJ1-5; D gene: .; clone size: few
CDR3 protein: CASRTRALEAFF; CDR3 DNA: TGTGCCAGCAGGACGAGGGCCCTTGAAGCTTTCTTT; V gene: TRBV28; J gene: TRBJ1-1; D gene: .; clone size: once
CDR3 protein: CSASGGSQKHF; CDR3 DNA: TGCAGTGCTAGTGGAGGAAGCCAAAAGCATTTT; V gene: TRBV20-1; J gene: TRBJ1-5; D gene: .; clone size: .
CDR3 protein: CASSQGAGGYNEQFF; CDR3 DNA: TGTGCCAGCAGCCAGGGGGCAGGGGGTTACAATGAGCAGTTCTTC; V gene: TRBV4-2; J gene: TRBJ2-1; D gene: TRBD1; clone size: .
CDR3 protein: CASSLGRASGELFF; CDR3 DNA: TGCGCCAGCAGCTTGGGCCGTGCCAGCGGGGAGCTGTTTTTT; V gene: TRBV5-1; J gene: TRBJ2-2; D gene: .; clone size: .
CDR3 protein: CASSPGQGGEKLFF; CDR3 DNA: TGTGCCAGCAGCCCAGGGCAGGGAGGTGAAAAACTGTTTTTT; V gene: TRBV5-4; J gene: TRBJ1-4; D gene: .; clone size: .
CDR3 protein: CASSLEAGGTGELFF; CDR3 DNA: TGCGCCAGCAGCTTGGAAGCGGGAGGAACCGGGGAGCTGTTTTTT; V gene: TRBV5-1; J gene: TRBJ2-2; D gene: TRBD2; clone size: few
CDR3 protein: CASSPTGDSSYSPLHF; CDR3 DNA: TGCGCCAGCAGCCCGACTGGGGACAGCTCTTATTCACCCCTCCACTTT; V gene: TRBV5-1; J gene: TRBJ1-6; D gene: TRBD1; clone size: .
CDR3 protein: CASSQETGFDEQFF; CDR3 DNA: TGTGCCAGCAGCCAGGAGACCGGGTTTGATGAGCAGTTCTTC; V gene: TRBV16; J gene: TRBJ2-1; D gene: .; clone size: .
CDR3 protein: CASSSGQENTEAFF; CDR3 DNA: TGTGCCAGCTCATCGGGACAGGAGAACACTGAAGCTTTCTTT; V gene: TRBV18; J gene: TRBJ1-1; D gene: TRBD1; clone size: .
CDR3 protein: CASRGGRGNTGELFF; CDR3 DNA: TGTGCCAGCAGGGGGGGAAGAGGGAACACCGGGGAGCTGTTTTTT; V gene: TRBV25-1; J gene: TRBJ2-2; D gene: .; clone size: .
CDR3 protein: CASSQPPGQGSYGYTF; CDR3 DNA: TGCGCCAGCAGTCAACCTCCGGGACAAGGGTCCTATGGCTACACCTTC; V gene: TRBV23-1; J gene: TRBJ1-2; D gene: .; clone size: .
CDR3 protein: CASSLRTGDPQSYEQYF; CDR3 DNA: TGTGCCAGCAGTCTCCGGACAGGTGATCCACAATCCTACGAGCAGTACTTC; V gene: TRBV27; J gene: TRBJ2-7; D gene: TRBD1; clone size: .
CDR3 protein: CASSRADRGNAEAFF; CDR3 DNA: TGTGCCAGCAGCCGAGCCGACAGGGGCAACGCTGAAGCTTTCTTT; V gene: TRBV3-1/TRBV3-2; J gene: TRBJ1-1; D gene: TRBD1; clone size: .
CDR3 protein: CATSSERRALYTF; CDR3 DNA: TGTGCCACCAGCAGCGAACGGAGAGCCCTCTACACCTTC; V gene: TRBV15; J gene: TRBJ1-2; D gene: .; clone size: .
CDR3 protein: CASSLGRLGGAGVTEAFF; CDR3 DNA: TGTGCCAGCAGCTTAGGAAGGCTAGGGGGCGCGGGTGTCACTGAAGCTTTCTTT; V gene: TRBV7-9; J gene: TRBJ1-1; D gene: TRBD1; clone size: .
CDR3 protein: CATSARQGAEAFF; CDR3 DNA: TGTGCCACCAGTGCTAGACAGGGGGCTGAAGCTTTCTTT; V gene: TRBV24-1; J gene: TRBJ1-1; D gene: TRBD1; clone size: .
CDR3 protein: CAWGPWQGHLYF; CDR3 DNA: TGTGCCTGGGGGCCGTGGCAGGGCCATCTGTATTTT; V gene: TRBV30; J gene: TRBJ2-3; D gene: .; clone size: .